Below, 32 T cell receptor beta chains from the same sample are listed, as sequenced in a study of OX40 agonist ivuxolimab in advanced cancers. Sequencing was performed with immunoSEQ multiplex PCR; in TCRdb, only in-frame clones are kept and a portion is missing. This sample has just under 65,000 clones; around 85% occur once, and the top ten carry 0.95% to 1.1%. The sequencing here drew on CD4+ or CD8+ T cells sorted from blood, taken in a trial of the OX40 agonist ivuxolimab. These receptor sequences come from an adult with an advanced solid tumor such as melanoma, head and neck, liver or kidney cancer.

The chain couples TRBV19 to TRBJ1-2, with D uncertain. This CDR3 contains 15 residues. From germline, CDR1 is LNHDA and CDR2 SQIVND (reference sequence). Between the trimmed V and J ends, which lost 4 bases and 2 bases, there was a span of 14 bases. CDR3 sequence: CASSTPVGVNYGYTF. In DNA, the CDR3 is TGTGCCAGTAGTACCCCTGTTGGGGTGAACTATGGCTACACCTTC.

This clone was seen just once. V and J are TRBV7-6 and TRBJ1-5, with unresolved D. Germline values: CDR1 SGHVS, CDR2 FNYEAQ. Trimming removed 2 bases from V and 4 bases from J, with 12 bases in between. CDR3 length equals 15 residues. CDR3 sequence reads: CASSLIAGDNQPQHF. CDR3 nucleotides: TGTGCCAGCAGCTTAATCGCGGGAGATAATCAGCCCCAGCATTTT.

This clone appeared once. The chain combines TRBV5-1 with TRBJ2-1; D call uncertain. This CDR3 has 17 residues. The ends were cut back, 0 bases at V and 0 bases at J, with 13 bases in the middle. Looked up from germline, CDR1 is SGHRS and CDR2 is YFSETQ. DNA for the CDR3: TGCGCCAGCAGCTTGGCAGGCCTTAGAAACTCCTACAATGAGCAGTTCTTC. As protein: CASSLAGLRNSYNEQFF.

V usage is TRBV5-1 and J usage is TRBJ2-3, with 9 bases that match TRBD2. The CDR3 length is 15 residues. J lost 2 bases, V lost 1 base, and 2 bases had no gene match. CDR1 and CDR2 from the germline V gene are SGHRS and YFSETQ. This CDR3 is CASSLLAGHTDTQYF. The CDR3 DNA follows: TGCGCCAGCAGCTTGCTAGCGGGGCACACAGATACGCAGTATTTT. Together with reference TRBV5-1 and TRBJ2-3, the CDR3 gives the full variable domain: KAGVTQTPRYLIKTRGQQVTLSCSPISGHRSVSWYQQTPGQGLQFLFEYFSETQRNKGNFPGRFSGRQFSNSRSEMNVSTLELGDSALYLCASSLLAGHTDTQYFGPGTRLTVL.

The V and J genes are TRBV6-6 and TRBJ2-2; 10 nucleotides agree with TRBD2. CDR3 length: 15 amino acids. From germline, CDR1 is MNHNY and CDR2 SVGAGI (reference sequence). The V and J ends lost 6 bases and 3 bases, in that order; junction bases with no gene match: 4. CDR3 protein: CASSFSGGDTGELFF. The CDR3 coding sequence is TGTGCCAGCAGCTTCAGCGGGGGGGACACCGGGGAGCTGTTTTTT.

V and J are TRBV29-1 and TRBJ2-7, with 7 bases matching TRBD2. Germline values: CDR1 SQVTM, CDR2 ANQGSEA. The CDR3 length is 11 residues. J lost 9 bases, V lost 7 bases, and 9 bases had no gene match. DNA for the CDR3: TGCAGCGCTTTAGGGGAGGGAAGGCAGTACTTC. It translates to CSALGEGRQYF.

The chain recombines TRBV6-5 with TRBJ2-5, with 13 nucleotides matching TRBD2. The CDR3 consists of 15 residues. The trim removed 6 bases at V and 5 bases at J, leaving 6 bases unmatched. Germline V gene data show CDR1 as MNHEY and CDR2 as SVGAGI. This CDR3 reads CASSWGLAGTETQYF. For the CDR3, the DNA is TGTGCCAGCAGCTGGGGACTAGCGGGGACTGAGACCCAGTACTTC.

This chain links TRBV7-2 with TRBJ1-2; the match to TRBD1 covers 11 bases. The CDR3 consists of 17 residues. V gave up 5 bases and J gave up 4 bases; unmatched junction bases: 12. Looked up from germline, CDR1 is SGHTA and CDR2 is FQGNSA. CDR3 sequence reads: CASSRTGGSTLPYGYTF. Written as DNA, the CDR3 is TGTGCCAGCAGCCGGACAGGGGGCTCTACTTTGCCCTATGGCTACACCTTC.

The CDR3 nucleotides read TGCGCCAGCAGCCCCTCTGGAGCGGGCCTAGCTAACTATGGCTACACCTTC. It codes for CASSPSGAGLANYGYTF. This chain connects TRBV4-1 to TRBJ1-2; D is unclear. V lost 4 bases to trimming and J lost 0 bases, with 18 bases between them. This CDR3 contains 17 residues. The V gene's germline CDR1 is MGHRA and CDR2 YSYEKL.

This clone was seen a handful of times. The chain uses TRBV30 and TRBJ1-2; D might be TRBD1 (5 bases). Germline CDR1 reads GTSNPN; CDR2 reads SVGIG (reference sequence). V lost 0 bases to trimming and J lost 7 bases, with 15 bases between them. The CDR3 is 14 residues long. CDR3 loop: CAWSVPGSVGGYTF. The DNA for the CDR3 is TGTGCCTGGAGTGTTCCAGGGTCGGTCGGTGGCTACACCTTC.

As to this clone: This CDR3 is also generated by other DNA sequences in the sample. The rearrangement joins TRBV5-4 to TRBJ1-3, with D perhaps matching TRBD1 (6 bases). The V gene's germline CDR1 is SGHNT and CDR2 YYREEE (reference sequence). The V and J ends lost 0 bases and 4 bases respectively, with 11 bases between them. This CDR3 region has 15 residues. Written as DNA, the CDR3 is TGTGCCAGCAGCTTGGGACGAGGGGGAGGAAACACCATATATTTT. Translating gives CASSLGRGGGNTIYF.

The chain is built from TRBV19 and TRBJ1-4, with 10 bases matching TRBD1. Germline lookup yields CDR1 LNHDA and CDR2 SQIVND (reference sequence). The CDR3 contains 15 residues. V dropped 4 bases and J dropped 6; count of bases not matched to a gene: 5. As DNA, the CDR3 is TGTGCCAGTAGTAGGGGGACAGGGGTTCATGAAAAACTGTTTTTT. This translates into CASSRGTGVHEKLFF.

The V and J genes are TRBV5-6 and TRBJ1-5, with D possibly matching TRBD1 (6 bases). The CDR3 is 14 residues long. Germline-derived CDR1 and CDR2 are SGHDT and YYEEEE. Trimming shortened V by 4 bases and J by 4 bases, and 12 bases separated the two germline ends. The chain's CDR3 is CASSPGQLNQPQHF. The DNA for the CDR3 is TGTGCCAGCAGCCCAGGACAGCTAAATCAGCCCCAGCATTTT.

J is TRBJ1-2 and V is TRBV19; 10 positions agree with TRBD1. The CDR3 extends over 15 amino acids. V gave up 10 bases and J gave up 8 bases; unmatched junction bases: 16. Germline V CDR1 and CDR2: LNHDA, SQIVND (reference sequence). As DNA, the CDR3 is TGTGCCATTTCCGTCGGGACAGGGGTTAGGAGGGGCTACACCTTC. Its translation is CAISVGTGVRRGYTF.

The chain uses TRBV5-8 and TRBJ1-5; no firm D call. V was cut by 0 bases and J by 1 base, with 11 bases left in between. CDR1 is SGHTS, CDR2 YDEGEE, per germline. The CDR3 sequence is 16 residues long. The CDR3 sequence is CASSLGAAHSNQPQHF. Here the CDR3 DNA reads TGTGCCAGCAGCTTGGGCGCCGCCCACAGCAATCAGCCCCAGCATTTT.

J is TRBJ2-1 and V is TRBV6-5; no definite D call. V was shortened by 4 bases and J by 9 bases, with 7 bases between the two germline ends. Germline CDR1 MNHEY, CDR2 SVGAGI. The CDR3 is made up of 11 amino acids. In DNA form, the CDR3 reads TGTGCCAGCAGTTTCGACACTGAGCAGTTCTTC. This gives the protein CASSFDTEQFF.

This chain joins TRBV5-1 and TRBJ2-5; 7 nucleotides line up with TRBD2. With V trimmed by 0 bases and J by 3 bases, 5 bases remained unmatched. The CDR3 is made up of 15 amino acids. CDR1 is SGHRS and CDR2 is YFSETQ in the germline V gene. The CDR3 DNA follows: TGCGCCAGCAGCTTGGGAGCGGGGTTAAAAGAGACCCAGTACTTC. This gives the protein CASSLGAGLKETQYF.

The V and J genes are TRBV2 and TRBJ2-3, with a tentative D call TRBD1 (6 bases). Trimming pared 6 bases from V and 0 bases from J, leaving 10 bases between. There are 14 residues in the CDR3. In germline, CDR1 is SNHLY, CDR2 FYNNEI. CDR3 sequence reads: CASRIQGSTDTQYF. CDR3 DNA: TGTGCCAGCAGGATACAGGGTAGCACAGATACGCAGTATTTT. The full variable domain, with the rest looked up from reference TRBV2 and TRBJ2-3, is EPEVTQTPSHQVTQMGQEVILRCVPISNHLYFYWYRQILGQKVEFLVSFYNNEISEKSEIFDDQFSVERPDGSNFTLKIRSTKLEDSAMYFCASRIQGSTDTQYFGPGTRLTVL.

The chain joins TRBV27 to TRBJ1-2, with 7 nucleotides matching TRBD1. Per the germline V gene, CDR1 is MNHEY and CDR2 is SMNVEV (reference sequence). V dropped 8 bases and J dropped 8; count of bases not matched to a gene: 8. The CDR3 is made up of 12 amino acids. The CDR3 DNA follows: TGTGCCAGCCGCCGACAGGGTGAAGGCTACACCTTC. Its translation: CASRRQGEGYTF.

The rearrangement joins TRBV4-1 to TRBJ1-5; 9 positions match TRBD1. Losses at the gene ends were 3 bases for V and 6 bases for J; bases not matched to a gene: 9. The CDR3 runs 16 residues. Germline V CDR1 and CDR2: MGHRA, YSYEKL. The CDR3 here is CASSHDPGQGGQPQHF. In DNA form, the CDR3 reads TGCGCCAGCAGCCACGATCCGGGACAGGGTGGTCAGCCCCAGCATTTT.

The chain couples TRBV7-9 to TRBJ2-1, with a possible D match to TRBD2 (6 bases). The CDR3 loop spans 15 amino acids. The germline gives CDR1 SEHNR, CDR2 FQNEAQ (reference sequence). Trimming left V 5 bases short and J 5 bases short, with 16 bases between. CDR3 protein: CASSLGLGENNEQFF. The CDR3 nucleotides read TGTGCCAGCAGCCTGGGACTTGGGGAAAACAATGAGCAGTTCTTC.

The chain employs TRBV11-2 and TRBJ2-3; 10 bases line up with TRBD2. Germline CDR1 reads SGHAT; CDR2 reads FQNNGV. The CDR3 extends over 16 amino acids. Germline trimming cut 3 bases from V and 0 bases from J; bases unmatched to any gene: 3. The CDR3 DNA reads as TGTGCCAGCAGCTTTCGGACTAGCGGAAGCACAGATACGCAGTATTTT. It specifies CASSFRTSGSTDTQYF.

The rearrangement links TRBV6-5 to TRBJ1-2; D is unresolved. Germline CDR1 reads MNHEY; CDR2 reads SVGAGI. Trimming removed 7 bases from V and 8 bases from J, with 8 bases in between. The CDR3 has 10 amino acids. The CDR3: CASKPAGYTF. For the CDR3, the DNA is TGTGCCAGCAAGCCGGCAGGCTACACCTTC.

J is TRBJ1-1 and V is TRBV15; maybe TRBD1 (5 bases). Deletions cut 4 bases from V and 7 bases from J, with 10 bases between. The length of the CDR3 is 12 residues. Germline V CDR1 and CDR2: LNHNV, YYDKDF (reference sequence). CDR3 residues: CATSKYQGEAFF. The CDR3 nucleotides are TGTGCCACCAGCAAATATCAGGGTGAAGCTTTCTTT.

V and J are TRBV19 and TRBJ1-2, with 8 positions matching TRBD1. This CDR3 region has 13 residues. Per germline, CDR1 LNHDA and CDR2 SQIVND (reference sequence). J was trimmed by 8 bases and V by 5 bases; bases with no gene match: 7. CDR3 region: CASSPDRVRGYTF. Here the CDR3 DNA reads TGTGCCAGTAGTCCGGACAGGGTACGCGGCTACACCTTC.

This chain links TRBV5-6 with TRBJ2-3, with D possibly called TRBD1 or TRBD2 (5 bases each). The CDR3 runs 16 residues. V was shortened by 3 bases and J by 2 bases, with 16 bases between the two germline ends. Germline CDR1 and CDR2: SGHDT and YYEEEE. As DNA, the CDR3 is TGTGCCAGCAGCTCTTGGGGTGGGACCCCCACAGATACGCAGTATTTT. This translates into CASSSWGGTPTDTQYF.

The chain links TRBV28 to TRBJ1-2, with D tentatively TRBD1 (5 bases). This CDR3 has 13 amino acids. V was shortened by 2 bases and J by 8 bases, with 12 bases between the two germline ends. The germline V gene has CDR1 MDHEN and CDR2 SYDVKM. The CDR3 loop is CASSLPGFRGYTF. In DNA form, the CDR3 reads TGTGCCAGCAGTTTACCAGGGTTTCGGGGCTACACCTTC.

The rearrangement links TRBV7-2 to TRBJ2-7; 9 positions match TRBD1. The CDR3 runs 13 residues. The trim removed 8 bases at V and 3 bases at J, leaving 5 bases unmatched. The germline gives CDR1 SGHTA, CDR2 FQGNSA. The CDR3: CASSWTGDYEQYF. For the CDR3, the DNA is TGTGCCAGCTCCTGGACAGGGGACTACGAGCAGTACTTC.

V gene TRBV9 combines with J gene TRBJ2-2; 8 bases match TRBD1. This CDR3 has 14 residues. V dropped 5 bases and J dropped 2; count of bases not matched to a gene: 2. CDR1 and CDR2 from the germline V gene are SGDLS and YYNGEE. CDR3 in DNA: TGTGCCAGCAGTGACAGGGGTAACACCGGGGAGCTGTTTTTT. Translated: CASSDRGNTGELFF.

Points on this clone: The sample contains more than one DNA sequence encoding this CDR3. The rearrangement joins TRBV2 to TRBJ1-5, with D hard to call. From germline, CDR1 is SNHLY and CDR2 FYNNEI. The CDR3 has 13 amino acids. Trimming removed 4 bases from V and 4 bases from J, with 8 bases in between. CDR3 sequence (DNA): TGTGCCAGCAGTGGGGAGGGAAATCAGCCCCAGCATTTT. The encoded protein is CASSGEGNQPQHF.

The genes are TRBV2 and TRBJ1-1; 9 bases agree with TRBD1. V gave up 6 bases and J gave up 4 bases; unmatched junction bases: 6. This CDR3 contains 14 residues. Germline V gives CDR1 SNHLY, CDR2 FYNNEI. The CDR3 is CASRGDRDGTEAFF. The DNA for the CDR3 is TGTGCCAGCAGAGGGGACAGGGATGGCACTGAAGCTTTCTTT.

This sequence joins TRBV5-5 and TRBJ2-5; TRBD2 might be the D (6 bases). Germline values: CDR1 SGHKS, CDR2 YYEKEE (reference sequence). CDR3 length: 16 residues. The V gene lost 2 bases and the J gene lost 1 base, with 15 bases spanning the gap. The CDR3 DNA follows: TGTGCCAGCAGCTTTACCGCGGGATATATCCAAGAGACCCAGTACTTC. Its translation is CASSFTAGYIQETQYF.